One sample yielded the 6 T cell receptor beta chains listed below, sequenced in a study of technical replicates of blood from a few donors. Sequencing was performed with immunoSEQ multiplex PCR; in TCRdb, only in-frame clones are kept and a portion is missing. Among around 83,000 clones listed, about 91% were seen once. Sequenced sample: T cells isolated from PBMCs. The receptors were gathered from a human donor in good health. Some clones in this sample may be carry-over from other donors' samples.

The J gene is TRBJ2-3, the V gene TRBV10-3; a possible D gene is TRBD1 (6 bases). This CDR3 is 15 amino acids long. Germline-derived CDR1 and CDR2 are ENHRY and SYGVKD. Trimming stripped 11 bases from V and 0 bases from J, with 18 bases between. The CDR3 here is CALRKGQSSTDTQYF. The CDR3 DNA reads TGTGCCCTCCGGAAAGGACAGAGCAGCACAGATACGCAGTATTTT.

This clone appeared once. The rearrangement links TRBV19 to TRBJ2-7; 10 nucleotides align to TRBD1. V lost 3 bases, J lost 3 bases, and 5 bases stayed unmatched. CDR1 and CDR2 from the germline V gene are LNHDA and SQIVND (reference sequence). There are 15 residues in the CDR3. The CDR3 coding sequence is TGTGCCAGTAGTATCAGCGGGACAGGGGACTACGAGCAGTACTTC. Translation: CASSISGTGDYEQYF.

The chain combines TRBV9 with TRBJ1-3; D is unclear. Germline V gene sequence: CDR1 SGDLS, CDR2 YYNGEE. There are 14 residues in the CDR3. V dropped 0 bases and J dropped 0 bases, with 4 bases sitting between them. DNA of the CDR3: TGTGCCAGCAGCGTAGTCAGCTCTGGAAACACCATATATTTT. It codes for CASSVVSSGNTIYF.

In the case of this clone: Since no conserved phenylalanine or tryptophan closes the CDR3, a read error is the likely cause. The DNA is left out, because the CDR3 cannot be placed on it with certainty; the CDR3 is given as TCRdb lists it. The chain combines TRBV20-1 with TRBJ2-7; no check of the table's D call, TRBD1, against the DNA was made. From germline, CDR1 is DFQATT and CDR2 SNEGSKA (reference sequence). 9 amino acids form the CDR3, both terminal residues included. CDR3 region: CSAPRAFPG.

In DNA, the CDR3 is TGTGCCAGCAGCTTATTTCGATTGGGGGGGGATGATCAGCCCCAGCATTTT. Translation gives CASSLFRLGGDDQPQHF. The chain links TRBV11-2 to TRBJ1-5, with D possibly matching TRBD1 (5 bases). The CDR3 has 17 amino acids. Germline lookup yields CDR1 SGHAT and CDR2 FQNNGV. V lost 2 bases and J 5 bases, leaving 19 bases between the germline ends.

This chain links TRBV7-9 with TRBJ2-7; D perhaps matches TRBD2 (5 bases). Germline CDR1 and CDR2: SEHNR and FQNEAQ (reference sequence). V was cut by 1 base and J by 0 bases, with 13 bases left in between. This CDR3 contains 16 residues. The CDR3 nucleotides read TGTGCCAGCAGCTTAGAAACGGGAAGTAGCTCCTACGAGCAGTACTTC. Translating it yields CASSLETGSSSYEQYF. The full variable domain, in which reference TRBV7-9 and TRBJ2-7 provide the parts outside the CDR3, is DTGVSQNPRHKITKRGQNVTFRCDPISEHNRLYWYRQTLGQGPEFLTYFQNEAQLEKSRLLSDRFSAERPKGSFSTLEIQRTEQGDSAMYLCASSLETGSSSYEQYFGPGTRLTVT.